This passage covers 10 T cell receptor beta chains from one sample sequenced in a study of T cell responses to AZD1222 COVID-19 vaccine. Only in-frame clones appear in the TCRdb table, and some are missing; sequencing was by immunoSEQ multiplex PCR. Here the sample spans tens of thousands of clones, 89% being singletons. The input for sequencing was peripheral blood, taken 28 days after the second AZD1222 dose. These receptors came from an adult who received the AZD1222 COVID-19 vaccine.

For the CDR3, the DNA is TGCAGCGTGAACGAAGAGACCCAGTACTTC. This encodes CSVNEETQYF. The V and J genes are TRBV29-1 and TRBJ2-5; D is uncertain. CDR1 is SQVTM and CDR2 is ANQGSEA in the germline V gene. The V end was cut by 6 bases, the J end by 3 bases, with 5 bases between. The CDR3 is 10 amino acids. Full variable domain (rest looked up from reference TRBV29-1 and TRBJ2-5): SAVISQKPSRDICQRGTSLTIQCQVDSQVTMMFWYRQQPGQSLTLIATANQGSEATYESGFVIDKFPISRPNLTFSTLTVSNMSPEDSSIYLCSVNEETQYFGPGTRLLVL.

The V gene is TRBV5-1, the J gene TRBJ2-1, with D unclear. Germline V CDR1 and CDR2: SGHRS, YFSETQ. This CDR3 comprises 16 residues. Trimming left V 3 bases short and J 3 bases short, with 16 bases between. CDR3 protein: CASSSLRRNLYNEQFF. The CDR3 DNA sequence: TGCGCCAGCAGCTCACTTCGTAGGAATCTCTACAATGAGCAGTTCTTC.

The V and J genes are TRBV30 and TRBJ1-2; no clear D. The germline gives CDR1 GTSNPN, CDR2 SVGIG (reference sequence). Trimming pared 2 bases from V and 4 bases from J, leaving 8 bases between. The CDR3 is made up of 12 amino acids. The CDR3 region is CAWSLQFYGYTF. Here the CDR3 DNA reads TGTGCCTGGAGTTTACAGTTCTATGGCTACACCTTC.

With regard to this clone: This CDR3 is also generated by other DNA sequences in the sample. The chain has TRBV18 and TRBJ1-4; D remains ambiguous. CDR3 length: 12 amino acids. Trimming removed 3 bases at V and 8 bases at J, with 7 bases between. CDR1 and CDR2 from the germline V gene are KGHSH and LQKENI. CDR3 in amino acids: CASSPGNEKLFF. CDR3 DNA: TGTGCCAGCTCACCGGGCAACGAAAAACTGTTTTTT.

Only a few counts were recorded for this clone. The chain couples TRBV5-6 to TRBJ1-4; D gene uncertain. This CDR3 region has 14 residues. Trimming stripped 0 bases from V and 6 bases from J, with 9 bases between. Germline CDR1 and CDR2: SGHDT and YYEEEE. The CDR3 region is CASSLGQVYEKLFF. The CDR3 nucleotides read TGTGCCAGCAGCTTGGGTCAGGTCTATGAAAAACTGTTTTTT.

The chain employs TRBV5-5 and TRBJ1-5; D is perhaps TRBD1 (5 bases). V shed 3 bases and J shed 5 bases, with 15 bases lying between them. This CDR3 contains 15 residues. Germline values: CDR1 SGHKS, CDR2 YYEKEE (reference sequence). CDR3 sequence: CASSWGGQDDQPQHF. The CDR3 DNA sequence: TGTGCCAGCAGCTGGGGCGGGCAGGATGATCAGCCCCAGCATTTT. Using reference TRBV5-5 and TRBJ1-5 for the parts outside the CDR3, the full variable domain is DAGVTQSPTHLIKTRGQQVTLRCSPISGHKSVSWYQQVLGQGPQFIFQYYEKEERGRGNFPDRFSARQFPNYSSELNVNALLLGDSALYLCASSWGGQDDQPQHFGDGTRLSIL.

The chain has TRBV10-1 and TRBJ1-3; D is perhaps TRBD1 (5 bases). The germline V and J ends were trimmed by 10 bases and 4 bases, with 14 bases remaining between them. Germline CDR1 reads WNHNN; CDR2 reads SYGVQD (reference sequence). The CDR3 loop spans 13 amino acids. The CDR3 sequence: CAISPGRGNTIYF. The CDR3 DNA sequence: TGCGCCATTTCACCGGGACGGGGAAACACCATATATTTT.

This clone appeared a few times. Within the sample, other DNA sequences also encode this same CDR3. In nucleotides, the CDR3 is TGTGCCTGGAGTGGGAGCAATCAGCCCCAGCATTTT. It encodes CAWSGSNQPQHF. The chain has TRBV30 and TRBJ1-5, with unresolved D. The V gene lost 1 base and the J gene lost 1 base, with 2 bases spanning the gap. The length of the CDR3 is 12 residues. Germline CDR1 reads GTSNPN; CDR2 reads SVGIG (reference sequence).

This clone was seen a single time. The V and J genes are TRBV11-3 and TRBJ2-7; D is perhaps TRBD2 (6 bases). Per the germline V gene, CDR1 is SGHNT and CDR2 is YENEEA. The V gene lost 0 bases and the J gene lost 3 bases, with 12 bases spanning the gap. There are 15 residues in the CDR3. CDR3 DNA sequence: TGTGCCAGCAGCTTAGAGCGGGACGGATACTACGAGCAGTACTTC. The encoded protein is CASSLERDGYYEQYF.

On this clone: The junction differs from germline at one of its ends, possibly a read error. This chain uses TRBV20-1 with TRBJ2-1; D remains ambiguous. The CDR3 loop spans 14 amino acids. Germline CDR1 DFQATT, CDR2 SNEGSKA (reference sequence). DNA of the CDR3: TGCAGTGCTAGTCCAGTTAGGACCTACAATGAACAGTTCTTC. This translates into CSASPVRTYNEQFF.